This T cell receptor beta chain was observed in a study of CD8 T cells in ankylosing spondylitis. The germline gives CDR1 MNHEY, CDR2 SVGAGI. The CDR3 extends over 15 amino acids. The V and J ends lost 5 bases and 0 bases respectively, with 11 bases between them. 5'-RACE, quantitative and with molecular barcodes, yielded the TCR beta libraries. TCRdb used MiXCR to reprocess the 5' RACE reads, holding one entry per CDR3 protein. This sample has about 220,000 distinct CDR3 sequences, with more than 5.5% found just once. Whole-study findings and limits: Clones linked with disease were CD8+ and fairly uncommon in the peripheral blood. Reportedly, disease-linked clones are significantly enriched in ankylosing spondylitis patients' matched synovial fluid. A motif of roughly 8 highly homologous TCR beta variants was seen as apparently characteristic of ankylosing spondylitis blood. Earlier reports found some motif variants in synovial fluid and blood in reactive arthritis.

To note about this clonotype: Its matching antigen is unknown. Since a much larger clone is just one base distant, this may be a read error.

This sequence was found in a male donor with ankylosing spondylitis. The sequenced sample was blood, either unsorted or a sorted T cell fraction (not recorded which). The chain couples TRBV6-5 to TRBJ1-5; D is perhaps TRBD1 (6 bases). The CDR3 DNA is TGTGCCAGCAGTGACAGGAGGTATAGCAATCAGCCCCAGCATTTT. Its translation: CASSDRRYSNQPQHF.